This entry lists 19 T cell receptor beta chains sequenced from one sample in a study of T cell repertoires in cytomegalovirus infection. TCRdb passed the reads through MiXCR, listing each CDR3 protein once. The sample has approximately 730,000 distinct CDR3 sequences; roughly 29% are singletons. What these receptors recognize is not known. Sequencing was performed on cultured CD8+ T cells from PBMCs, taken from culture after CMV antigen stimulation. These receptor sequences come from a human donor in good health (CMV status not recorded). Some clones in this sample may be carry-over from other donors' samples.

The sample holds a few counts of this clonotype. V is TRBV5-5 and J is TRBJ1-6, with unresolved D. The CDR3 consists of 15 residues. The V gene's germline CDR1 is SGHKS and CDR2 YYEKEE (reference sequence). V dropped 1 base and J dropped 4 bases, with 9 bases sitting between them. CDR3 in amino acids: CASSLSSEYNSPLHF. For the CDR3, the DNA is TGTGCCAGCAGCTTGTCATCAGAGTATAATTCACCCCTCCACTTT.

The rearrangement uses TRBV2 and TRBJ1-5; D gene uncertain. Trimming shortened V by 0 bases and J by 4 bases, and 13 bases separated the two germline ends. The CDR3 is 16 amino acids. Germline V gives CDR1 SNHLY, CDR2 FYNNEI. In DNA form, the CDR3 reads TGTGCCAGCAGTGAAGCGCTTCAAGCCAGTAATCAGCCCCAGCATTTT. It is translated as CASSEALQASNQPQHF.

The V and J genes are TRBV27 and TRBJ2-1; D is possibly TRBD1 (6 bases). Trimming removed 3 bases at V and 6 bases at J, with 12 bases between. Germline CDR1 reads MNHEY; CDR2 reads SMNVEV (reference sequence). The CDR3 runs 14 residues. CDR3 nucleotides: TGTGCCAGCAGTTTCAGGGGCGGTTTCAATGAGCAGTTCTTC. Translation gives CASSFRGGFNEQFF.

The V gene is TRBV4-2, the J gene TRBJ2-5, with a possible D match to TRBD1 (5 bases). The CDR3 has 14 residues. Germline V gene sequence: CDR1 LGHNA, CDR2 YNFKEQ. Trimming left V 0 bases short and J 2 bases short, with 7 bases between. This CDR3 reads CASSQEGLQETQYF. The CDR3 DNA reads TGTGCCAGCAGCCAAGAGGGGCTGCAAGAGACCCAGTACTTC.

Notes on this clonotype: In this CDR3 the conserved last residue, phenylalanine or tryptophan, is missing, so a read error is likely. No DNA is shown, since the ends of the CDR3 on it are uncertain; the CDR3 is the one TCRdb lists. This rearrangement joins TRBV29-1 to TRBJ2-7; the tabulated D call, TRBD1, remains unverified against the DNA. The CDR3 totals 11 residues, both ends included. Germline values: CDR1 SQVTM, CDR2 ANQGSEA. CDR3: CGRRQGAQIRR.

This clonotype was detected many times. V is TRBV19 and J is TRBJ1-2; D is uncertain. The CDR3 has 11 amino acids. Germline loops: CDR1 LNHDA, CDR2 SQIVND (reference sequence). With 9 bases removed from V and 4 bases from J, the gap between germline ends came to 9 bases. DNA for the CDR3: TGTGCCAGCAGTTACAGCTATGGCTACACCTTC. It specifies CASSYSYGYTF.

The table lists this clonotype with a count of one. This chain joins TRBV6-2 or TRBV6-3 and TRBJ2-7; D uncertain. The CDR3 spans 13 residues. Trimming pared 6 bases from V and 3 bases from J, leaving 12 bases between. From germline, CDR1 is MNHEY and CDR2 SVGEGT. The CDR3 DNA sequence: TGTGCCAGCAGCTTACCGTACCGCTACGAGCAGTACGTC. Residues: CASSLPYRYEQYV.

The chain has TRBV6-5 and TRBJ1-1; 9 nucleotides line up with TRBD1. The CDR3 has 13 residues. From germline, CDR1 is MNHEY and CDR2 SVGAGI. With V trimmed by 5 bases and J by 4 bases, 2 bases remained unmatched. CDR3 sequence: CASSGTGFTEAFF. In DNA, the CDR3 is TGTGCCAGCAGTGGGACAGGGTTCACTGAAGCTTTCTTT.

This clonotype was recorded only once. This chain uses TRBV2 with TRBJ1-2, with a tentative D call TRBD1 (5 bases). The CDR3 sequence is 15 residues long. V shed 2 bases and J shed 8 bases, with 18 bases lying between them. Germline-derived CDR1 and CDR2 are SNHLY and FYNNEI. The CDR3 sequence: CASSESPTRAWGYTF. The CDR3 nucleotides are TGTGCCAGCAGTGAATCCCCCACCAGGGCGTGGGGCTACACCTTC.

This clonotype was seen more than once but under ten times. V is TRBV10-3 and J is TRBJ1-2; TRBD1 matches at 9 bases. The J segment lost 6 bases and the V segment lost 2 bases, leaving 10 bases of the junction unmatched. The CDR3 has 16 amino acids. Per the germline V gene, CDR1 is ENHRY and CDR2 is SYGVKD. In DNA form, the CDR3 reads TGTGCCATCAGTGAGACTACCGGGACAGGGAAAAATGGCTACACCTTC. This codes for CAISETTGTGKNGYTF.

V usage is TRBV6-1 and J usage is TRBJ1-5; tentative D call: TRBD1 (5 bases). The CDR3 is 16 residues long. From germline, CDR1 is MNHNS and CDR2 SASEGT. Trimming cost V 4 bases and J 0 bases, with 13 bases left between them. The CDR3 is CASSVEDIYSNQPQHF. The CDR3 DNA reads TGTGCCAGCAGTGTTGAGGACATTTATAGCAATCAGCCCCAGCATTTT.

This clonotype has only a few counts. The V gene is TRBV6-6, the J gene TRBJ2-1; 7 positions agree with TRBD2. The germline V gene encodes CDR1 MNHNY and CDR2 SVGAGI (reference sequence). V shed 3 bases, J shed 5 bases, and the junction held 1 base outside the gene matches. The CDR3 covers 13 residues. The CDR3 sequence: CASSYAGDNEQFF. CDR3 sequence (DNA): TGTGCCAGCAGTTATGCGGGGGACAATGAGCAGTTCTTC.

CDR3 coding DNA: TGTGCCAGCAGCCCTTGGATGCTAGCGGGGGGGCCTCAAGAGACCCAGTACTTC. It translates to CASSPWMLAGGPQETQYF. This chain connects TRBV11-2 to TRBJ2-5; 12 bases line up with TRBD2. The V gene's germline CDR1 is SGHAT and CDR2 FQNNGV. CDR3 length: 18 amino acids. The trim removed 5 bases at V and 2 bases at J, leaving 12 bases unmatched.

J is TRBJ1-1 and V is TRBV27, with a tentative D call TRBD1 (5 bases). Trimming took off 3 bases at V and 6 bases at J, with 20 bases between the two ends. CDR3 size: 16 residues. Germline CDR1 MNHEY, CDR2 SMNVEV (reference sequence). As DNA, the CDR3 is TGTGCCAGCAGTTTCGTCCGCGACAGCGGAAACGCTGAAGCTTTCTTT. Its protein is CASSFVRDSGNAEAFF.

This clonotype was picked up many times. The chain couples TRBV7-2 to TRBJ2-5; 9 bases line up with TRBD1. CDR1 and CDR2 from the germline V gene are SGHTA and FQGNSA. CDR3 length: 17 amino acids. Trimming removed 5 bases from V and 5 bases from J; junction bases left unmatched: 15. The CDR3 region has the DNA TGTGCCAGCAGCCCCTGGGGGGACAGGGATTTTCGGGAGACCCAGTACTTC. This translates into CASSPWGDRDFRETQYF.

This chain links TRBV2 with TRBJ2-7; the D gene is possibly TRBD2 (5 bases). Germline-derived CDR1 and CDR2 are SNHLY and FYNNEI. Trimming took 8 bases from V and 1 from J, leaving 6 bases between them. CDR3 length equals 11 residues. The CDR3 region is CASGLSYEQYV. The CDR3 DNA sequence: TGTGCCAGCGGACTTTCCTACGAGCAGTACGTC.

In the case of this clonotype: This may arise from a read error, as a much more abundant clone is one base away. This chain joins TRBV5-5 and TRBJ1-2; D is unclear. The CDR3 runs 14 residues. Trimming shortened V by 0 bases and J by 0 bases, and 6 bases separated the two germline ends. Germline loops: CDR1 SGHKS, CDR2 YYEKEE (reference sequence). The CDR3 sequence is CASSLDSANYGYTF. In nucleotides, the CDR3 is TGTGCCAGCAGCTTGGACAGTGCTAACTATGGCTACACCTTC.

This clonotype was found a few times. The gene calls are TRBV7-6 and TRBJ1-2; D is uncertain. CDR1 and CDR2 (germline): SGHVS, FNYEAQ. The V end was cut by 5 bases, the J end by 3 bases, with 10 bases between. This CDR3 comprises 13 residues. The CDR3 DNA follows: TGTGCCAGCAGCCCCGGACGGCACTATGGCTACACCTTC. It is translated as CASSPGRHYGYTF.

This clonotype was found a few times. The V gene is TRBV7-2, the J gene TRBJ2-1, with TRBD2 identical over 8 bases. CDR1 SGHTA and CDR2 FQGNSA come from the germline V gene. The CDR3 contains 14 residues. V trimming: 1 base; J trimming: 10 bases; junction bases outside the gene matches: 6. Written as DNA, the CDR3 is TGTGCCAGCAGCTTAGTTCAGCGGGGGTTGGAGCAGTTCTTC. This codes for CASSLVQRGLEQFF.